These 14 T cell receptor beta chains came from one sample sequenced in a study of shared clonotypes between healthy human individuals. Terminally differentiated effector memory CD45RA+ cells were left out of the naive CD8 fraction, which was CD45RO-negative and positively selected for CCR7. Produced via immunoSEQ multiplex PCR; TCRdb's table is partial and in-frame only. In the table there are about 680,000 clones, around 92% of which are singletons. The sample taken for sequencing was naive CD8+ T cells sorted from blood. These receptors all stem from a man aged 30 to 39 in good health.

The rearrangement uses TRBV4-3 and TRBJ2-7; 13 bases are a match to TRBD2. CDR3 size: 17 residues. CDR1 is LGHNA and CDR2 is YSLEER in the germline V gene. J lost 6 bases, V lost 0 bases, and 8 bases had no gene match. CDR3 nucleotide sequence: TGCGCCAGCAGCCAAGATAAGGGACTAGCGGGACTCGGCGAGCAGTACTTC. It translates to CASSQDKGLAGLGEQYF.

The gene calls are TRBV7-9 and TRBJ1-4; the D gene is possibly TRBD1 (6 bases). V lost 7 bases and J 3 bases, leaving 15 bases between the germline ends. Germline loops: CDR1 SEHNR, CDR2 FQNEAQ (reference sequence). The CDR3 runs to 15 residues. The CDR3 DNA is TGTGCCAGCAAAGTGGCAGGGGCGGCTAATGAAAAACTGTTTTTT. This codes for CASKVAGAANEKLFF.

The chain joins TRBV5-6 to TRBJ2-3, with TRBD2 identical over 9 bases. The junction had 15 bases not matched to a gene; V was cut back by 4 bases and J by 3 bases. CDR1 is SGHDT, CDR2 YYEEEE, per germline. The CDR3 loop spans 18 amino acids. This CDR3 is CASSPQERASGKTDTQYF. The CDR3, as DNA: TGTGCCAGCAGCCCCCAAGAGCGGGCTAGCGGGAAAACAGATACGCAGTATTTT. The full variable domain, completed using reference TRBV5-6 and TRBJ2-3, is DAGVTQSPTHLIKTRGQQVTLRCSPKSGHDTVSWYQQALGQGPQFIFQYYEEEERQRGNFPDRFSGHQFPNYSSELNVNALLLGDSALYLCASSPQERASGKTDTQYFGPGTRLTVL.

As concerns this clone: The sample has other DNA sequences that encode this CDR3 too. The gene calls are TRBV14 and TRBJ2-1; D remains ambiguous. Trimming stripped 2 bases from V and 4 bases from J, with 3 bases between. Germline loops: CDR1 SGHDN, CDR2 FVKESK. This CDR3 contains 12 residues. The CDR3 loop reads CASSQPYNEQFF. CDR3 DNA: TGTGCCAGCAGCCAACCGTACAATGAGCAGTTCTTC.

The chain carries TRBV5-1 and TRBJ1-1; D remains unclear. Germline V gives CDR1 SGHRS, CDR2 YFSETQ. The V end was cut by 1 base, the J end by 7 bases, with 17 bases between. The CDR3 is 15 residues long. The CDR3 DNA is TGCGCCAGCAGCTTGATAGTGGAACCGGCGGGTGAAGCTTTCTTT. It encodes CASSLIVEPAGEAFF.

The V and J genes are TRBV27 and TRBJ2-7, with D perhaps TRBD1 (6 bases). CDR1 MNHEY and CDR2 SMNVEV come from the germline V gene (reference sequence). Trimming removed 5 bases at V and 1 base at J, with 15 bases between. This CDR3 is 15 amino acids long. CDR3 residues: CASSPVGTFSYEQYF. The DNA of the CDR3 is TGTGCCAGCAGTCCCGTGGGGACATTTTCCTACGAGCAGTACTTC.

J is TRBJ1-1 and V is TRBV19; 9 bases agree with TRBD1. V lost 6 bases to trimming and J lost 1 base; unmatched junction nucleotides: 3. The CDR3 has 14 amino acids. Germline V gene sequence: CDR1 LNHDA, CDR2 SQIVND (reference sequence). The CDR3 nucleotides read TGTGCCAGTAGCCCGGGACAGGGGAACACTGAAGCTTTCTTT. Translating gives CASSPGQGNTEAFF.

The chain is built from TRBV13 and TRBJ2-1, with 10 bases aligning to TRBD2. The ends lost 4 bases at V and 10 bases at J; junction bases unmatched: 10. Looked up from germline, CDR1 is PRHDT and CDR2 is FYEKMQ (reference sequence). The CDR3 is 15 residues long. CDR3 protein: CASSSRGLAEKEQFF. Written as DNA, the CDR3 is TGTGCCAGCAGCTCCCGCGGACTAGCGGAGAAGGAGCAGTTCTTC. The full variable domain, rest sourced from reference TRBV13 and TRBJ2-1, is AAGVIQSPRHLIKEKRETATLKCYPIPRHDTVYWYQQGPGQDPQFLISFYEKMQSDKGSIPDRFSAQQFSDYHSELNMSSLELGDSALYFCASSSRGLAEKEQFFGPGTRLTVL.

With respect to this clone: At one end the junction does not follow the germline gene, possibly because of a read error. The CDR3 loop reads CASSQPSDFNQPQHF. The CDR3 region has the DNA TGTGCCAGTAGCCAACCGTCAGACTTCAATCAGCCCCAGCATTTT. The J gene is TRBJ1-5, the V gene TRBV16, with D uncertain. This CDR3 contains 15 residues. The germline CDR1 and CDR2 sequences are KGHSY and FQNENV.

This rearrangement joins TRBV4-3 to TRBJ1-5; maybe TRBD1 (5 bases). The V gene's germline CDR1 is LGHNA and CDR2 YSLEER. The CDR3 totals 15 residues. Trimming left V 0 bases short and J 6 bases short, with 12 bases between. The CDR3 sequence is CASSQERGSSQPQHF. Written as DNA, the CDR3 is TGCGCCAGCAGCCAAGAAAGGGGATCTAGTCAGCCCCAGCATTTT.

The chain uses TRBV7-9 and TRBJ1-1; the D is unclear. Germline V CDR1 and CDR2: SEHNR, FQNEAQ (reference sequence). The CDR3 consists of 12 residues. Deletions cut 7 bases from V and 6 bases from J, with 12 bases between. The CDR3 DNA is TGTGCCAGCACCCTGCGGGGTGCTGAAGCTTTCTTT. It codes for CASTLRGAEAFF.

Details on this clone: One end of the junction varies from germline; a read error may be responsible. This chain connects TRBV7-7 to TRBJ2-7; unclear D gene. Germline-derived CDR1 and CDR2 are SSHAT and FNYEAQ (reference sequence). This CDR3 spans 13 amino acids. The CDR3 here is CASSSNPWDEQYF. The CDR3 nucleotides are TGTGCTAGCAGCTCTAATCCATGGGACGAGCAGTACTTC.

The CDR3 spells CATYKRDEQFF. DNA for the CDR3: TGTGCCACGTACAAAAGGGATGAGCAGTTCTTC. This sequence joins TRBV27 and TRBJ2-1; D unresolved. The V end was cut by 10 bases, the J end by 8 bases, with 12 bases between. This CDR3 is built from 11 residues. Germline V gene data show CDR1 as MNHEY and CDR2 as SMNVEV (reference sequence).

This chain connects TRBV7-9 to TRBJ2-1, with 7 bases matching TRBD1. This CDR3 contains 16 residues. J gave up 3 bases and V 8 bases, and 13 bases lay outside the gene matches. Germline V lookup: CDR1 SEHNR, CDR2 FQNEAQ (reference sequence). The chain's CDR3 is CASPPSGTAVYNEQFF. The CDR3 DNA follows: TGTGCCAGCCCACCGTCCGGGACAGCAGTCTACAATGAGCAGTTCTTC.